This T cell receptor beta chain emerged from a study of Ad26.COV2.S vaccination and SARS-CoV-2 variants. Produced via immunoSEQ multiplex PCR; TCRdb's table is partial and in-frame only. The sample yields more than 85,000 clones, about three quarters seen once. On this clone: The target antigen is unknown.

The germline V gene encodes CDR1 SQVTM and CDR2 ANQGSEA. J lost 8 bases, V lost 3 bases, and 12 bases had no gene match. The CDR3 consists of 14 residues. General study results and limits: There was reportedly substantial breadth in spike-specific CD8+ and CD4+ T cell responses after vaccination. Overall T cell responses may have been underestimated by the analyses of TCR breadth and depth. Compared with placebo recipients, vaccine recipients had higher spike-specific TCR breadth.

This TCR came from a human donor who had recovered from COVID-19. The V call is TRBV29-1, the J call TRBJ1-2, with 7 nucleotides matching TRBD1. The specimen was peripheral blood, collected after recovery from COVID-19. The CDR3 nucleotides are TGCAGCGTTGAGGAGAACACAGGGGTTAGGGGCTACACCTTC. Protein sequence: CSVEENTGVRGYTF.